Below, 7 T cell receptor beta chains from the same sample are listed, as sequenced in a study of blood T cell repertoires in COVID-19. The method was immunoSEQ multiplex PCR; TCRdb's version includes in-frame clones alone and lacks a portion of them. Here the sample spans about 140,000 clones, more than 85% being singletons. The specimen was peripheral blood. These receptors were collected from a human donor in a cohort sampled during active COVID-19.

This clone was seen a few times. The V and J genes are TRBV28 and TRBJ2-7, with D possibly being TRBD2 (6 bases). This CDR3 has 15 amino acids. Looked up from germline, CDR1 is MDHEN and CDR2 is SYDVKM. The V and J ends lost 2 bases and 2 bases respectively, with 13 bases between them. CDR3 coding DNA: TGTGCCAGCAGTTTACTCGGGGGACTTCCCTACGAGCAGTACTTC. The encoded protein is CASSLLGGLPYEQYF.

The sample holds a few counts of this clone. The V call is TRBV27, the J call TRBJ2-3, with D possibly being TRBD1 (6 bases). Trimming pared 9 bases from V and 0 bases from J, leaving 16 bases between. The CDR3 is 15 residues long. Per the germline V gene, CDR1 is MNHEY and CDR2 is SMNVEV (reference sequence). Written as DNA, the CDR3 is TGTGCCAGAGGGGGATCCAGGATCAGCACAGATACGCAGTATTTT. Its protein product is CARGGSRISTDTQYF.

This sequence joins TRBV5-1 and TRBJ1-4; a possible D gene is TRBD1 (5 bases). Germline V gene lookup returns CDR1 SGHRS and CDR2 YFSETQ. There are 15 residues in the CDR3. Trimming took off 4 bases at V and 1 base at J, with 11 bases between the two ends. The CDR3 region is CASSLTGETNEKLFF. CDR3 nucleotide sequence: TGCGCCAGCAGCCTAACGGGGGAAACTAATGAAAAACTGTTTTTT. The full variable domain, its missing parts supplied by reference TRBV5-1 and TRBJ1-4, is KAGVTQTPRYLIKTRGQQVTLSCSPISGHRSVSWYQQTPGQGLQFLFEYFSETQRNKGNFPGRFSGRQFSNSRSEMNVSTLELGDSALYLCASSLTGETNEKLFFGSGTQLSVL.

V gene TRBV9 combines with J gene TRBJ1-5; 8 bases line up with TRBD1. CDR1 and CDR2 (germline): SGDLS, YYNGEE. The CDR3 covers 14 residues. Trimming removed 4 bases from V and 2 bases from J; junction bases left unmatched: 2. CDR3 residues: CASSSQGGNQPQHF. The CDR3 DNA is TGTGCCAGCAGCTCACAGGGGGGCAATCAGCCCCAGCATTTT. The full variable domain, its missing parts supplied by reference TRBV9 and TRBJ1-5, is DSGVTQTPKHLITATGQRVTLRCSPRSGDLSVYWYQQSLDQGLQFLIQYYNGEERAKGNILERFSAQQFPDLHSELNLSSLELGDSALYFCASSSQGGNQPQHFGDGTRLSIL.

The chain links TRBV5-1 to TRBJ2-2; 11 bases line up with TRBD1. The CDR3 spans 15 residues. V lost 4 bases to trimming and J lost 7 bases; unmatched junction nucleotides: 6. Germline V CDR1 and CDR2: SGHRS, YFSETQ. The CDR3 DNA follows: TGCGCCAGCAGCGTGGACAGGGGGCGCGGCGGGGAGCTGTTTTTT. The encoded protein is CASSVDRGRGGELFF.

This rearrangement joins TRBV11-2 to TRBJ1-3, with D perhaps matching TRBD1 (5 bases). Germline-derived CDR1 and CDR2 are SGHAT and FQNNGV. This CDR3 contains 14 residues. V lost 6 bases and J 7 bases, leaving 16 bases between the germline ends. The DNA of the CDR3 is TGTGCCAGCAGACTTTCGGGGGAAGGTAACACCATATATTTT. Protein product: CASRLSGEGNTIYF.

CDR3 sequence: CASSQGQNSNQPQHF. The CDR3 DNA reads TGTGCCAGCAGCCAGGGACAGAATAGCAATCAGCCCCAGCATTTT. The chain links TRBV7-9 to TRBJ1-5; 7 nucleotides match TRBD1. The germline gives CDR1 SEHNR, CDR2 FQNEAQ (reference sequence). V shed 5 bases and J 0 bases; nucleotides not matched to a gene: 4. The CDR3 length is 15 residues.